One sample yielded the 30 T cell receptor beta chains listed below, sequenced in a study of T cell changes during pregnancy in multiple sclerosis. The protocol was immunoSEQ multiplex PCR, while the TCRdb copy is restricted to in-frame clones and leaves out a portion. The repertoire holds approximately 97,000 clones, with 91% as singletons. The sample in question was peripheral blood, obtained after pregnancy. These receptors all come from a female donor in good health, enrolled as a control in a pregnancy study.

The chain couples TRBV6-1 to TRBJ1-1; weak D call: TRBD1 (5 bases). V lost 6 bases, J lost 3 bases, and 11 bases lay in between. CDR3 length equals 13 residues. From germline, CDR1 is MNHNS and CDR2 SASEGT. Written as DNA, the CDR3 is TGTGCCAGCAGCGTGGGGGGGTACACTGAAGCTTTCTTT. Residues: CASSVGGYTEAFF.

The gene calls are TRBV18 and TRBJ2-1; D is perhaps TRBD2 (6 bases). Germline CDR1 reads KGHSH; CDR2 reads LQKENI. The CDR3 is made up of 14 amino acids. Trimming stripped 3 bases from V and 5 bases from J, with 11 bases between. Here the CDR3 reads CASSPRDSDNEQFF. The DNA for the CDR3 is TGTGCCAGCTCACCCCGGGACTCTGACAATGAGCAGTTCTTC.

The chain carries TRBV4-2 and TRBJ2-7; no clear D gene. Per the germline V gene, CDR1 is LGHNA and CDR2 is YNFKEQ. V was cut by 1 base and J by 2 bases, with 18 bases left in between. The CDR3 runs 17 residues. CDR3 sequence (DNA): TGTGCCAGCAGCCAAGGCACTACCACCCACCGAGCCTACGAGCAGTACTTC. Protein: CASSQGTTTHRAYEQYF.

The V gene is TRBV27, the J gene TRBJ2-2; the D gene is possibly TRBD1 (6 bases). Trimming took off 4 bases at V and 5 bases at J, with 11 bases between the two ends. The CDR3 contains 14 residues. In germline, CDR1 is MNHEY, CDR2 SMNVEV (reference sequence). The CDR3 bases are TGTGCCAGCAGTTCGGGACACCCTACCGGGGAGCTGTTTTTT. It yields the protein CASSSGHPTGELFF.

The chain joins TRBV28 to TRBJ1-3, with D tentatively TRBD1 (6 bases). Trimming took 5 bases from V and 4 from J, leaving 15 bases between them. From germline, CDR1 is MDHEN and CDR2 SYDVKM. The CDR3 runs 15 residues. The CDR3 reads CASSMAGASGNTIYF. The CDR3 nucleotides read TGTGCCAGCAGTATGGCAGGGGCTTCGGGAAACACCATATATTTT.

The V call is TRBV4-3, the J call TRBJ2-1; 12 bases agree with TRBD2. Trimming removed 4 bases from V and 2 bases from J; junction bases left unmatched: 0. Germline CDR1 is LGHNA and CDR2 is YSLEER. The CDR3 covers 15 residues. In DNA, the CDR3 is TGCGCCAGCAGCCGACTAGCGGGGGCCTACAATGAGCAGTTCTTC. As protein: CASSRLAGAYNEQFF.

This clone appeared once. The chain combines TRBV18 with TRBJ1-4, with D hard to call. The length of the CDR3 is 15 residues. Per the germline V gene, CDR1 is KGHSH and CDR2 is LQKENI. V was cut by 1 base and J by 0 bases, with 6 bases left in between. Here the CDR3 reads CASSPRLATNEKLFF. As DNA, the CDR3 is TGTGCCAGCTCACCACGGTTAGCAACTAATGAAAAACTGTTTTTT. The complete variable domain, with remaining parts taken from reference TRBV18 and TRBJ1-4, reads NAGVMQNPRHLVRRRGQEARLRCSPMKGHSHVYWYRQLPEEGLKFMVYLQKENIIDESGMPKERFSAEFPKEGPSILRIQQVVRGDSAAYFCASSPRLATNEKLFFGSGTQLSVL.

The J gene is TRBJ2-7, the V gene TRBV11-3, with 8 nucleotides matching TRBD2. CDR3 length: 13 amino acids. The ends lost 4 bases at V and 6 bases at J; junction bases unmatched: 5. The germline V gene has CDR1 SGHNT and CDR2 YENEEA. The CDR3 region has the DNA TGTGCCAGCAGCTGGACTAGCCTGAGCGAGCAGTACTTC. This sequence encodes CASSWTSLSEQYF.

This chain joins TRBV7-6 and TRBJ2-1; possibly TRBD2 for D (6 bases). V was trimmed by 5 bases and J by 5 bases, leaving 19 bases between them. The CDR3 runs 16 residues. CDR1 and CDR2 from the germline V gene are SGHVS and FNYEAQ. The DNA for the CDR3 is TGTGCCAGCAGCCCCCGGGACTCCGGGAGTCACAATGAGCAGTTCTTC. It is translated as CASSPRDSGSHNEQFF.

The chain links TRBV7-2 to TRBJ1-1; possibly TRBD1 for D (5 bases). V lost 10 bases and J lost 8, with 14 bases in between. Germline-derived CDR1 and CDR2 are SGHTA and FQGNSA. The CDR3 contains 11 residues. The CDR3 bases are TGTGCCACCCGAGGGGAGGTCGAAGCTTTCTTT. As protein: CATRGEVEAFF. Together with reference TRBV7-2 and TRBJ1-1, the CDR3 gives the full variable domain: GAGVSQSPSNKVTEKGKDVELRCDPISGHTALYWYRQSLGQGLEFLIYFQGNSAPDKSGLPSDRFSAERTGGSVSTLTIQRTQQEDSAVYLCATRGEVEAFFGQGTRLTVV.

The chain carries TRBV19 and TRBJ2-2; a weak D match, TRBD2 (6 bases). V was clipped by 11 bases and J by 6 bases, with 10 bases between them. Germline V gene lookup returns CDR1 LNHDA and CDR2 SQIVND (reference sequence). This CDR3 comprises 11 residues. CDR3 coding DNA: TGTGCCGGAGGGATTTCCGGGGAGCTGTTTTTT. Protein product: CAGGISGELFF.

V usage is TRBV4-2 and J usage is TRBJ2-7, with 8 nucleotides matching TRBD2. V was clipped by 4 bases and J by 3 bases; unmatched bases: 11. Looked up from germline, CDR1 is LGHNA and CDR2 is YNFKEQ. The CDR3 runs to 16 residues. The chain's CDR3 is CASSPRTGGGIYEQYF. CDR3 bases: TGTGCCAGCAGCCCCCGTACCGGGGGGGGGATCTACGAGCAGTACTTC.

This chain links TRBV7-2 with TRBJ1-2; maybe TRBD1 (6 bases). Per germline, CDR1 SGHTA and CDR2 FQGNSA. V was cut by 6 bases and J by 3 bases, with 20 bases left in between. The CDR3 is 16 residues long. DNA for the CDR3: TGTGCCAGCAGTCGACCGCTTTCAGGGGTAGACTATGGCTACACCTTC. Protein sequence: CASSRPLSGVDYGYTF.

CDR3 residues: CASSEADIRNTEAFF. The DNA for the CDR3 is TGTGCCAGCAGTGAAGCGGACATCCGAAACACTGAAGCTTTCTTT. This chain joins TRBV2 and TRBJ1-1, with a possible D match to TRBD1 (5 bases). Looked up from germline, CDR1 is SNHLY and CDR2 is FYNNEI. This CDR3 region has 15 residues. Trimming removed 0 bases from V and 2 bases from J, with 10 bases in between.

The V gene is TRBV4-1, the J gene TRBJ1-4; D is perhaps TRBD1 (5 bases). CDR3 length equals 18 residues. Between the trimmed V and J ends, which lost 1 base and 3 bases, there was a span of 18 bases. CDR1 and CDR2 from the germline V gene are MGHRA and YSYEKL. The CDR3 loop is CASSQGIGVAVANEKLFF. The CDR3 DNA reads TGCGCCAGCAGCCAAGGGATAGGGGTCGCCGTGGCTAATGAAAAACTGTTTTTT.

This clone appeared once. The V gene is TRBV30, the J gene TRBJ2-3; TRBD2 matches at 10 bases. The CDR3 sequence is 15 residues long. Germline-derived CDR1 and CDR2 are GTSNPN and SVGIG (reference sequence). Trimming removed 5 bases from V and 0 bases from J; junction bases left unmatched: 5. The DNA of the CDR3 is TGTGCCTGGGCTAGCGGGGGCCGAAGCACAGATACGCAGTATTTT. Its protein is CAWASGGRSTDTQYF.

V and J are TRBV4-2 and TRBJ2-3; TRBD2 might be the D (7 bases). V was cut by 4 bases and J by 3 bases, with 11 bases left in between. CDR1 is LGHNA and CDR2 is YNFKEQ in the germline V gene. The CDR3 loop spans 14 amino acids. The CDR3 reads CASSPGGLTDTQYF. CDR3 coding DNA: TGTGCCAGCAGCCCGGGGGGCCTGACAGATACGCAGTATTTT.

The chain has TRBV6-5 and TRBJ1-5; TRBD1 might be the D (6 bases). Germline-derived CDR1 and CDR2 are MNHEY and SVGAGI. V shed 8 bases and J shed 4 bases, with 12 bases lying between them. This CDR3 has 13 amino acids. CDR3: CASGQDRNQPQHF. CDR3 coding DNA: TGTGCCAGCGGCCAGGACAGAAATCAGCCCCAGCATTTT.

The CDR3: CASTVQGAGEKLFF. In nucleotides, the CDR3 is TGCGCCAGCACCGTACAGGGGGCTGGTGAAAAACTGTTTTTT. This rearrangement joins TRBV4-3 to TRBJ1-4, with 9 nucleotides matching TRBD1. V shed 7 bases, J shed 7 bases, and the junction held 7 bases outside the gene matches. CDR1 is LGHNA, CDR2 YSLEER, per germline. The CDR3 totals 14 residues.

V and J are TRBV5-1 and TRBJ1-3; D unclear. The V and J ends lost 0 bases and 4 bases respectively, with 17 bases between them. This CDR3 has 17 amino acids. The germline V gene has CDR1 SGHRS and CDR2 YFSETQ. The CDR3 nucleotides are TGCGCCAGCAGCTTGGCGGGAACTGCCTTCAGCGGAAACACCATATATTTT. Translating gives CASSLAGTAFSGNTIYF.

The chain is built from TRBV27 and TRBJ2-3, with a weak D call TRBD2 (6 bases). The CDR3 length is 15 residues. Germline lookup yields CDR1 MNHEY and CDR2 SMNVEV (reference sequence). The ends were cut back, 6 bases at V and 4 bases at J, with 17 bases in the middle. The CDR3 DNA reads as TGTGCCAGCAGCCACCGGCGGGAAATGGCAGATACGCAGTATTTT. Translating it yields CASSHRREMADTQYF.

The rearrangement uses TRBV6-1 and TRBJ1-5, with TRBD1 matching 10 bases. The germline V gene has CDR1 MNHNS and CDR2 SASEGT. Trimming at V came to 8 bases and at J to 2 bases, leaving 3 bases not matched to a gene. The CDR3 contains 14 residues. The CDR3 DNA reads TGTGCCAGCTTAGGACAGGGGGGCAATCAGCCCCAGCATTTT. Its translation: CASLGQGGNQPQHF.

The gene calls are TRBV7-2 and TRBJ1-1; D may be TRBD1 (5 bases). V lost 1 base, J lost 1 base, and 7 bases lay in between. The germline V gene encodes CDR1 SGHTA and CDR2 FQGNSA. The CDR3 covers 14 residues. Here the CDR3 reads CASSLGGRNTEAFF. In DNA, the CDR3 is TGTGCCAGCAGCTTAGGGGGCAGGAACACTGAAGCTTTCTTT. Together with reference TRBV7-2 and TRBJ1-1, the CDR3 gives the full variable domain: GAGVSQSPSNKVTEKGKDVELRCDPISGHTALYWYRQSLGQGLEFLIYFQGNSAPDKSGLPSDRFSAERTGGSVSTLTIQRTQQEDSAVYLCASSLGGRNTEAFFGQGTRLTVV.

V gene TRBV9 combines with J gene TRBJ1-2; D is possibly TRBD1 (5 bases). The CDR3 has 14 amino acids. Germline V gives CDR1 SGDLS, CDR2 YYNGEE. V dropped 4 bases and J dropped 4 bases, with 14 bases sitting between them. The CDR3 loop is CASSSLTVAYGYTF. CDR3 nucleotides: TGTGCCAGCAGCTCCCTGACAGTCGCCTATGGCTACACCTTC.

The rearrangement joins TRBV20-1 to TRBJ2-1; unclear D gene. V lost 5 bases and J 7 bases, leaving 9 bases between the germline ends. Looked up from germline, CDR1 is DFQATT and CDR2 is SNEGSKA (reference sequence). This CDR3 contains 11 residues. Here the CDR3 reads CSADKANEQFF. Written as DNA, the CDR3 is TGCAGTGCTGATAAAGCAAATGAGCAGTTCTTC.

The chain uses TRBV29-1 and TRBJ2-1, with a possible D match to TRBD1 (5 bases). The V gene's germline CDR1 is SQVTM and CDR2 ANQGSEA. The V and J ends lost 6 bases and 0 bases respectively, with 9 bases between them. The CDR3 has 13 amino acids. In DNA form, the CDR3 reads TGCAGCGTAGACAGAGCCTCCTACAATGAGCAGTTCTTC. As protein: CSVDRASYNEQFF.

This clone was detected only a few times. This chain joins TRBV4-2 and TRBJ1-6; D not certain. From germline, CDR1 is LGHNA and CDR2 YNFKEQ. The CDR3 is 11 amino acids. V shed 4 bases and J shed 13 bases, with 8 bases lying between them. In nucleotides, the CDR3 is TGTGCCAGCAGCCTCCGAGGGCCCCTCCACTTT. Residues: CASSLRGPLHF.

CDR3 sequence: CASSLGQNTEAFF. CDR3 DNA: TGTGCCAGCAGCTTGGGACAGAACACTGAAGCTTTCTTT. The chain joins TRBV7-8 to TRBJ1-1; D is possibly TRBD1 (6 bases). Germline V gene data show CDR1 as SGHVS and CDR2 as FQNEAQ. V lost 3 bases, J lost 1 base, and 6 bases lay in between. The CDR3 spans 13 residues.

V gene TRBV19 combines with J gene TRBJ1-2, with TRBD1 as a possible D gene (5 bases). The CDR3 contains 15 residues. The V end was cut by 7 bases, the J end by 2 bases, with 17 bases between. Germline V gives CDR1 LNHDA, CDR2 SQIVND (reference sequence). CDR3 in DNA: TGTGCCAGTAAATTGGTAGCAGGGTCGAACTATGGCTACACCTTC. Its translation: CASKLVAGSNYGYTF.

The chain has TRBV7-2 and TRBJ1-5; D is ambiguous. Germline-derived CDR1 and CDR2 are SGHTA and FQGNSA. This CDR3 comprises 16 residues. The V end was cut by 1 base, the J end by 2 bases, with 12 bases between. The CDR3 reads CASSLEYGGGNQPQHF. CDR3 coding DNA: TGTGCCAGCAGCTTAGAGTATGGCGGGGGCAATCAGCCCCAGCATTTT.